The clone carrying this T cell receptor beta chain is termed large. This entry is derived from a study of T cells in localized non-small cell lung cancer. Clones were sequenced by immunoSEQ multiplex PCR, and TCRdb holds only the in-frame ones, with some missing. The sample lists some 500 clones, roughly 23% occurring once. The germline V and J ends were trimmed by 1 base and 3 bases, with 9 bases remaining between them. Per the germline V gene, CDR1 is SGHNT and CDR2 is YENEEA. CDR3 size: 15 residues. This chain connects TRBV11-3 to TRBJ1-4, with no clear D. This clonotype originated in a female donor at least 60 years old with stage II squamous cell lung carcinoma. Specimen: normal lung tissue next to the tumor, collected before any cancer treatment. CDR3 sequence (DNA): TGTGCCAGCAGCTTAGTAGGGTCGGCTAATGAAAAACTGTTTTTT. It is translated as CASSLVGSANEKLFF.